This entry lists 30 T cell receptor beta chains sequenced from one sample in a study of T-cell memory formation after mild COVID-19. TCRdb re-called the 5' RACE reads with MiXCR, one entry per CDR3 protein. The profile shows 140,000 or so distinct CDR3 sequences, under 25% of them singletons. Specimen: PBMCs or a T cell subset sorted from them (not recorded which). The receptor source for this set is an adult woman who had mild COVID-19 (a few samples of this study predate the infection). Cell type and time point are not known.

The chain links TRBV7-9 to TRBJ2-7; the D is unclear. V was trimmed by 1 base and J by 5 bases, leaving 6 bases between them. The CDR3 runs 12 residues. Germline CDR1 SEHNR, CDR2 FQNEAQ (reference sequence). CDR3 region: CASSLVRDEQYF. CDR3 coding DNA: TGTGCCAGCAGCTTAGTGAGAGACGAGCAGTACTTC.

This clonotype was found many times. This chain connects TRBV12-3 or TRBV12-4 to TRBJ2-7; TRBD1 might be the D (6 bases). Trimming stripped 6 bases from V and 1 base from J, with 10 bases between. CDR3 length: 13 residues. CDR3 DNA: TGTGCCAGCAGCTTACAGGGATCCTACGAGCAGTACTTC. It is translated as CASSLQGSYEQYF.

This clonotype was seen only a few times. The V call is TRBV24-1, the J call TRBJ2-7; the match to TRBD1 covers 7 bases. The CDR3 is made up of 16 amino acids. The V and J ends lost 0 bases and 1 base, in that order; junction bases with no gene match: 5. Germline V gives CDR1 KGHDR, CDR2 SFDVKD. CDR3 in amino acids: CATSDLPDRTSYEQYF. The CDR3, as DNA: TGTGCCACCAGTGATTTGCCGGACAGGACTTCCTACGAGCAGTACTTC.

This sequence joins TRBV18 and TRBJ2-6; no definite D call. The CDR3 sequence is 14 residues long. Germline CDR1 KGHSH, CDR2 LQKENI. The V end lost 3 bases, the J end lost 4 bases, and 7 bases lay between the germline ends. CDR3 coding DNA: TGTGCCAGCTCACCCGCCCTCGGGGCCAACGTCCTGACTTTC. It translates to CASSPALGANVLTF. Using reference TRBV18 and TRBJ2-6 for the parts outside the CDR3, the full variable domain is NAGVMQNPRHLVRRRGQEARLRCSPMKGHSHVYWYRQLPEEGLKFMVYLQKENIIDESGMPKERFSAEFPKEGPSILRIQQVVRGDSAAYFCASSPALGANVLTFGAGSRLTVL.

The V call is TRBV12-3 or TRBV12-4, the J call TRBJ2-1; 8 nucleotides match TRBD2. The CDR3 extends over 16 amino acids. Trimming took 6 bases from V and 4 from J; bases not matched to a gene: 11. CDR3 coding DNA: TGTGCCAGCAGCCCCGCGGGAAGCGGGAGTTACAATGAGCAGTTCTTC. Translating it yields CASSPAGSGSYNEQFF.

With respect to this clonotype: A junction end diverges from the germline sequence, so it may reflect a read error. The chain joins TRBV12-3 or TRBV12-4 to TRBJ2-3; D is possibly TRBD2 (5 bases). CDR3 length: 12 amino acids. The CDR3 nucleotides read TGTGTCAGCAGGTCGAGCGGAGATACGCAGTATTTT. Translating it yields CVSRSSGDTQYF.

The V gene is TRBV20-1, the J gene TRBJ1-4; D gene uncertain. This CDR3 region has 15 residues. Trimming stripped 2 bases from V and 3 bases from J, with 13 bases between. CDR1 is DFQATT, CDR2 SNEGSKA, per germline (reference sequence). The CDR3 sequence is CSARRPGLPNEKLFF. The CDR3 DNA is TGCAGTGCTAGACGCCCCGGGCTCCCTAATGAAAAACTGTTTTTT.

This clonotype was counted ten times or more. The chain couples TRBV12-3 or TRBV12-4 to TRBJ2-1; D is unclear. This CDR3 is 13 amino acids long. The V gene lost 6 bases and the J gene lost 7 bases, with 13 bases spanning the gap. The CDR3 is CASRRLPVNEQFF. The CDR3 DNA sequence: TGTGCCAGCAGGAGGCTTCCAGTTAATGAGCAGTTCTTC.

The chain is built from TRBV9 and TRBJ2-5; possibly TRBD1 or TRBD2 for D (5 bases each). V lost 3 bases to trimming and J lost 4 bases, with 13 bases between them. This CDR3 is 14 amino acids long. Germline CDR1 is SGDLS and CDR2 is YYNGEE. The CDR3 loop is CASSGTGTGETQYF. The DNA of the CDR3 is TGTGCCAGCAGCGGGACCGGGACGGGAGAGACCCAGTACTTC.

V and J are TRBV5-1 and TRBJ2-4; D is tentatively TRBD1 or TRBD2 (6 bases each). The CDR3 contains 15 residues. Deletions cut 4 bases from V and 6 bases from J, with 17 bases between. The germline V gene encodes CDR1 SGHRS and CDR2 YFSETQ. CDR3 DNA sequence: TGCGCCAGCAGCCCACGGAACGGGGGCCCAAACATTCAGTACTTC. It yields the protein CASSPRNGGPNIQYF.

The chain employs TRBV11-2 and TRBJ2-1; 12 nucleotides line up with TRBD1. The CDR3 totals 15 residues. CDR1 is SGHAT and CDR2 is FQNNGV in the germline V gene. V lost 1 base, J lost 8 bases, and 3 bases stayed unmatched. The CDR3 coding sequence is TGTGCCAGCAGCTTAGGAGGGACAGGGGGCCATGAGCAGTTCTTC. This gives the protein CASSLGGTGGHEQFF.

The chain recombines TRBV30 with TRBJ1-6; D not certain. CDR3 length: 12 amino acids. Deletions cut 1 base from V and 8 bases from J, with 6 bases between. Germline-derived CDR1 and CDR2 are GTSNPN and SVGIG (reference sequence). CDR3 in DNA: TGTGCCTGGAGTGCCCGGTATTCACCCCTCCACTTT. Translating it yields CAWSARYSPLHF.

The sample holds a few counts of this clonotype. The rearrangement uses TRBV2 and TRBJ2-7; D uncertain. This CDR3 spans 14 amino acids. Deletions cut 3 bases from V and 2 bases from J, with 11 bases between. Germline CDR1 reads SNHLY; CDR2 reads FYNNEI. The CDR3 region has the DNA TGTGCCAGCAGTGAGGAGCAGGTCGCCTACGAGCAGTACTTC. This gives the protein CASSEEQVAYEQYF.

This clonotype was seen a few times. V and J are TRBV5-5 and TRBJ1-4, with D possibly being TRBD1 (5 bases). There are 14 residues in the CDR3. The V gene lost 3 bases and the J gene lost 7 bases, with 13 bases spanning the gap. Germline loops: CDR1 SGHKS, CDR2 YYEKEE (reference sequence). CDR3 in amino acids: CASSYRGDGEKLFF. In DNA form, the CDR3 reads TGTGCCAGCAGCTACCGGGGGGACGGTGAAAAACTGTTTTTT. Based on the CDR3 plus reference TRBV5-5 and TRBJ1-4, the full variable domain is DAGVTQSPTHLIKTRGQQVTLRCSPISGHKSVSWYQQVLGQGPQFIFQYYEKEERGRGNFPDRFSARQFPNYSSELNVNALLLGDSALYLCASSYRGDGEKLFFGSGTQLSVL.

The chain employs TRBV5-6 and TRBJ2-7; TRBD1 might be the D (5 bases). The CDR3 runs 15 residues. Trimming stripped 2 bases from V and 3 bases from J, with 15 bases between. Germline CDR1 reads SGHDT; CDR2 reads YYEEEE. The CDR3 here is CASSFRALGVYEQYF. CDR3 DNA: TGTGCCAGCAGCTTCAGGGCCCTCGGCGTCTACGAGCAGTACTTC.

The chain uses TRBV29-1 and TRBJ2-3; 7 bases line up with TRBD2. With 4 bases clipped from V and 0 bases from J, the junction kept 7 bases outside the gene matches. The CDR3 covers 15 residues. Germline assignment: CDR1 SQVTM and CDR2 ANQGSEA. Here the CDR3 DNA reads TGCAGCGTTGTTTACGGGAGGTTGAGCACAGATACGCAGTATTTT. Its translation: CSVVYGRLSTDTQYF.

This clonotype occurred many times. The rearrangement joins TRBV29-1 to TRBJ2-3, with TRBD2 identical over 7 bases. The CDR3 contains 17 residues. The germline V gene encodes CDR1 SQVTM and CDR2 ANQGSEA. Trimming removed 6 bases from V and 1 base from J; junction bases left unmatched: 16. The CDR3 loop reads CSVASGGAGRGTDTQYF. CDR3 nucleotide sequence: TGCAGCGTCGCGAGTGGGGGAGCGGGACGGGGCACAGATACGCAGTATTTT.

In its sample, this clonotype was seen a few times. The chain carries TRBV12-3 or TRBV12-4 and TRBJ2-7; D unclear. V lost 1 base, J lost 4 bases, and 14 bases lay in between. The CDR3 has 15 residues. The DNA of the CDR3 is TGTGCCAGCAGTTTAGGGGCGGTCCAAACGTACGAGCAGTACTTC. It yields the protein CASSLGAVQTYEQYF.

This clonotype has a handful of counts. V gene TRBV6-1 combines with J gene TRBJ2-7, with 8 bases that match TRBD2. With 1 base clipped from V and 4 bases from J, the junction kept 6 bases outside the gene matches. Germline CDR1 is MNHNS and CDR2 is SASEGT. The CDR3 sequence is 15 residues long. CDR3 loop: CASSEVDTSGYEQYF. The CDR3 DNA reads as TGTGCCAGCAGTGAAGTTGACACTAGCGGATACGAGCAGTACTTC.

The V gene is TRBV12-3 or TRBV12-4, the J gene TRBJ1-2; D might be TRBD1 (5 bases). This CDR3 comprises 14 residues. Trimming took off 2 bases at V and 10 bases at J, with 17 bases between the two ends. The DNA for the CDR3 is TGTGCCAGCAGTTTATTGGGGCCAACAAGGGACTACACCTTC. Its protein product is CASSLLGPTRDYTF.

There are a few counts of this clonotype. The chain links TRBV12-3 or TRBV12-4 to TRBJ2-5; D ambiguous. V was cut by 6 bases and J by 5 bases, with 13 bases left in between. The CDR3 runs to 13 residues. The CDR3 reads CASRRDPRETQYF. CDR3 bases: TGTGCCAGCAGAAGAGACCCTAGGGAGACCCAGTACTTC.

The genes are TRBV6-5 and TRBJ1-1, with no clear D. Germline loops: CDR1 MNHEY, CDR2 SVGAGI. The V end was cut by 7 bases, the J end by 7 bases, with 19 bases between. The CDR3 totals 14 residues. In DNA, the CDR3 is TGTGCCAGCACCCGAACGAGGGTCGAGAGTGAAGCTTTCTTT. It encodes CASTRTRVESEAFF.

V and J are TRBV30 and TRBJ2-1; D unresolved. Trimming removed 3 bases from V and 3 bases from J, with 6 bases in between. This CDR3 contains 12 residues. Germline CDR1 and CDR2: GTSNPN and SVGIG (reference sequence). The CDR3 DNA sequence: TGTGCCTGGAGGCCCGACTACAATGAGCAGTTCTTC. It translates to CAWRPDYNEQFF.

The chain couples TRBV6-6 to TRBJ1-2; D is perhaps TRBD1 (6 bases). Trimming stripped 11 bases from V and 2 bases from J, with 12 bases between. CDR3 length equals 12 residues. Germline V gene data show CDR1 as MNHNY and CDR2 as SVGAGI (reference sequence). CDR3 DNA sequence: TGTGCCGGTAATGACAGGAACTATGGCTACACCTTC. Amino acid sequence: CAGNDRNYGYTF.

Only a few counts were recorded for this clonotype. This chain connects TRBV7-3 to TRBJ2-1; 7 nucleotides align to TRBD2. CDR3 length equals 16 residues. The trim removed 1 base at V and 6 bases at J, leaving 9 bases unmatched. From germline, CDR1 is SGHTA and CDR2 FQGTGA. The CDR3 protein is CASSLIGLGVFNEQFF. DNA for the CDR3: TGTGCCAGCAGCTTAATAGGACTAGGCGTCTTCAATGAGCAGTTCTTC.

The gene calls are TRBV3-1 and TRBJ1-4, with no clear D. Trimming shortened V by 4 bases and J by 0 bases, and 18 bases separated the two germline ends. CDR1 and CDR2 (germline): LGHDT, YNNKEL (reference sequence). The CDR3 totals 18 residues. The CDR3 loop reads CASSPRGGRMTTNEKLFF. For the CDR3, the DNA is TGTGCCAGCAGCCCACGTGGTGGGCGGATGACAACTAATGAAAAACTGTTTTTT. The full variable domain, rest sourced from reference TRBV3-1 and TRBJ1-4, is DTAVSQTPKYLVTQMGNDKSIKCEQNLGHDTMYWYKQDSKKFLKIMFSYNNKELIINETVPNRFSPKSPDKAHLNLHINSLELGDSAVYFCASSPRGGRMTTNEKLFFGSGTQLSVL.

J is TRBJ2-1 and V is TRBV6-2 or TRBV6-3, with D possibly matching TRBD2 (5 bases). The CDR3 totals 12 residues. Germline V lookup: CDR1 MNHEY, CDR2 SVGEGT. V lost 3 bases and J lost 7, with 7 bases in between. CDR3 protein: CASSYRGNEQFF. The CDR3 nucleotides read TGTGCCAGCAGTTATCGGGGTAATGAGCAGTTCTTC.

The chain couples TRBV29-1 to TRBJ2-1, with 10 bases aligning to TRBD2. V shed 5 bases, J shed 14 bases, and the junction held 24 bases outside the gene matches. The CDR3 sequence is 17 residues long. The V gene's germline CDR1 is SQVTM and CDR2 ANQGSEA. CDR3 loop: CSVSARTGTSVPAWEFF. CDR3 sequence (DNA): TGCAGCGTTTCGGCCCGAACCGGGACTAGCGTTCCCGCGTGGGAGTTCTTC.

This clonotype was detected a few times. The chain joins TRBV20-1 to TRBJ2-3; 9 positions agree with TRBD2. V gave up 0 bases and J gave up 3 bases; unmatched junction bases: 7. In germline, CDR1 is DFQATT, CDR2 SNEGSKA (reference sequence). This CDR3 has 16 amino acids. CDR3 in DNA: TGCAGTGCTAGAGATCCTGCGGGGGGGCGGACAGATACGCAGTATTTT. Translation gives CSARDPAGGRTDTQYF.

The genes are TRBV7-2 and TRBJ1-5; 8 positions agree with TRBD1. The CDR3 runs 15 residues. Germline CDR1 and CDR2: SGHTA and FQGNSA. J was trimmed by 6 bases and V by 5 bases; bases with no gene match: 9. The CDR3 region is CASSRQDRVVQPQHF. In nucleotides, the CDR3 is TGTGCCAGCAGCCGTCAGGACAGGGTGGTTCAGCCCCAGCATTTT.